Below, 5 T cell receptor beta chains from the same sample are listed, as sequenced in a study of blood T cell repertoires in COVID-19 (dated by TCRdb to between 2020 and 2021). The library was produced with the immunoSEQ multiplex PCR assay. What TCRdb holds here is the immuneACCESS table cut down to in-frame rearrangements. Part of the clones is not present; checked against another copy, under half of the missing clones reflect an unresolved V gene, and the others are unexplained. The sample profile shows 200,000 to 300,000 clones; approximately 91% of them were found once. The top ten constitute 0.83% of the sample. Sample: peripheral blood. Every receptor here comes from a man aged 25-45 years with COVID-19, enrolled during active disease.

This clone appeared a single time. The rearrangement joins TRBV5-1 to TRBJ2-7; 8 nucleotides line up with TRBD1. V lost 4 bases and J lost 3; bases outside the gene matches: 9. The CDR3 covers 15 residues. Germline CDR1 is SGHRS and CDR2 is YFSETQ. The CDR3 region has the DNA TGCGCCAGCAGCCAAACCTCGACAGGGGACTACGAGCAGTACTTC. Translating it yields CASSQTSTGDYEQYF.

The rearrangement links TRBV4-1 to TRBJ2-7; 8 nucleotides agree with TRBD2. V shed 4 bases and J 0 bases; nucleotides not matched to a gene: 5. Per the germline V gene, CDR1 is MGHRA and CDR2 is YSYEKL. There are 15 residues in the CDR3. The CDR3 DNA reads as TGCGCCAGCAGCCGAGAGCGGGGGTACTCCTACGAGCAGTACTTC. This codes for CASSRERGYSYEQYF.

The chain combines TRBV7-9 with TRBJ1-2; D is ambiguous. The ends were cut back, 5 bases at V and 14 bases at J, with 15 bases in the middle. Germline CDR1 is SEHNR and CDR2 is FQNEAQ (reference sequence). There are 11 residues in the CDR3. DNA of the CDR3: TGTGCCAGCAGCCCTACAGAGGAGGAAACCTTC. It specifies CASSPTEEETF.

This sequence joins TRBV2 and TRBJ2-6; a weak D match, TRBD1 (5 bases). V was clipped by 5 bases and J by 1 base, with 6 bases between them. The length of the CDR3 is 14 residues. CDR1 and CDR2 (germline): SNHLY, FYNNEI. The chain's CDR3 is CASSYRSGANVLTF. The CDR3 DNA follows: TGTGCCAGCAGTTACAGGTCTGGGGCCAACGTCCTGACTTTC.

The chain is built from TRBV6-5 and TRBJ2-7; tentative D call: TRBD1 (6 bases). V lost 6 bases to trimming and J lost 0 bases, with 9 bases between them. This CDR3 region has 13 residues. Germline loops: CDR1 MNHEY, CDR2 SVGAGI. CDR3 sequence (DNA): TGTGCCAGCAGGGCGGACAGCTCCTACGAGCAGTACTTC. Translated: CASRADSSYEQYF.